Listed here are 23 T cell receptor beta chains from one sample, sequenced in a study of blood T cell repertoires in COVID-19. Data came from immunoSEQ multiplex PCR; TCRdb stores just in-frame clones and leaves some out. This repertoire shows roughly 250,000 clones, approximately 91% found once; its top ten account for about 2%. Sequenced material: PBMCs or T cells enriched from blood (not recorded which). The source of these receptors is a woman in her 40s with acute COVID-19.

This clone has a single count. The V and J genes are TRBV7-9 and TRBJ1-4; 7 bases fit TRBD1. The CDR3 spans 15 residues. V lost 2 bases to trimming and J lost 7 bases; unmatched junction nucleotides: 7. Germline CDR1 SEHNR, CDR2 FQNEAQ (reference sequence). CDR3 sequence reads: CASSLKSGGPEKLFF. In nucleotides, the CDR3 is TGTGCCAGCAGCTTAAAGTCAGGGGGACCTGAAAAACTGTTTTTT. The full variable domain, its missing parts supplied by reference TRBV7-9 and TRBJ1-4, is DTGVSQNPRHKITKRGQNVTFRCDPISEHNRLYWYRQTLGQGPEFLTYFQNEAQLEKSRLLSDRFSAERPKGSFSTLEIQRTEQGDSAMYLCASSLKSGGPEKLFFGSGTQLSVL.

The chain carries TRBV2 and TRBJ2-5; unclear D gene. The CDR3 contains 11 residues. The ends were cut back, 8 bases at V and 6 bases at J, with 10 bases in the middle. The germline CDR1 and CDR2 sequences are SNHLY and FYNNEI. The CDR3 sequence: CASGLDQTQYF. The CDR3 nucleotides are TGTGCCAGCGGCCTAGACCAGACCCAGTACTTC.

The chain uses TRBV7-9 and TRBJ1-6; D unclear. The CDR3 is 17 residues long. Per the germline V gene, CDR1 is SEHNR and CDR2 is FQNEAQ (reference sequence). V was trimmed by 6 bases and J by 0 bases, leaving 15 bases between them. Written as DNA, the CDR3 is TGTGCCAGCAGTAAATCAGGATCGAGCTCCTATAATTCACCCCTCCACTTT. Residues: CASSKSGSSSYNSPLHF.

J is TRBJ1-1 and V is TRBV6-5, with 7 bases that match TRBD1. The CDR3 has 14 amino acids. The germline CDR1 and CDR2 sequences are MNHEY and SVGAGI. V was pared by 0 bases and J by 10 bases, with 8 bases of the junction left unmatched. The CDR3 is CASSYSRDSRGAFF. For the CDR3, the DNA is TGTGCCAGCAGTTACTCGAGGGACAGCCGAGGAGCTTTCTTT.

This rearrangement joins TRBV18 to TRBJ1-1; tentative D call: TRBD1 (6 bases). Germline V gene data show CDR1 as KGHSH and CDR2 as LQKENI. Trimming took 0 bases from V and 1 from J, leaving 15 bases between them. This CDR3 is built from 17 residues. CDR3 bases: TGTGCCAGCTCACCACCGGACAGCCTGATTAGGAACACTGAAGCTTTCTTT. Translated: CASSPPDSLIRNTEAFF.

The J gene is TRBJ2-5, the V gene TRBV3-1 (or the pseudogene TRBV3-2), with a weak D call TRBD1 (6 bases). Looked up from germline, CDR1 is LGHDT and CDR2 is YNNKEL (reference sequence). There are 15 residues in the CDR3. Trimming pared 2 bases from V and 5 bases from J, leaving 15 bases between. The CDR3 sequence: CASSQSLGGVETQYF. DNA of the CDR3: TGTGCCAGCAGCCAAAGCCTAGGGGGTGTGGAGACCCAGTACTTC.

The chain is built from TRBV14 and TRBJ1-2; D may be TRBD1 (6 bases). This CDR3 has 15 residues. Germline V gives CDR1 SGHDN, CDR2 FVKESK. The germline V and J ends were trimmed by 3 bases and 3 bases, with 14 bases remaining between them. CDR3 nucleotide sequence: TGTGCCAGCAGCCAGGTTACAGGGAAGGACTATGGCTACACCTTC. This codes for CASSQVTGKDYGYTF.

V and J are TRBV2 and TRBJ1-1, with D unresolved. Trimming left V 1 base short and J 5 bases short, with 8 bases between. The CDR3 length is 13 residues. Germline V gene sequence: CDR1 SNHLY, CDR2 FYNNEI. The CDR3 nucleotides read TGTGCCAGCAGTGAAGAGGTGAGGACTGAAGCTTTCTTT. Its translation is CASSEEVRTEAFF.

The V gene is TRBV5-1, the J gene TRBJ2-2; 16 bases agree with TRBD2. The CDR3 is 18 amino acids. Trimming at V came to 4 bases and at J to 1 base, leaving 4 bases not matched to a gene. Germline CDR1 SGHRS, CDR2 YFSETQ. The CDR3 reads CASSKGTSGRENTGELFF. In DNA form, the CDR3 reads TGCGCCAGCAGCAAAGGGACTAGCGGGAGGGAGAACACCGGGGAGCTGTTTTTT.

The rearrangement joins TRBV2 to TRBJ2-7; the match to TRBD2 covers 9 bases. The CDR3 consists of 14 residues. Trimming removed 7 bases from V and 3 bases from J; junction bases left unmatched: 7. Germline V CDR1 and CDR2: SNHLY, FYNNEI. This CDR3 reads CASKRDSGGYEQYF. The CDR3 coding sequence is TGTGCCAGCAAGAGGGATAGCGGGGGCTACGAGCAGTACTTC.

The CDR3 sequence: CASSSGSGYTF. The CDR3 DNA reads as TGTGCCAGCAGCTCCGGTAGTGGCTACACCTTC. The chain uses TRBV6-5 and TRBJ1-2, with D uncertain. Germline CDR1 is MNHEY and CDR2 is SVGAGI. CDR3 length equals 11 residues. Deletions cut 6 bases from V and 7 bases from J, with 9 bases between.

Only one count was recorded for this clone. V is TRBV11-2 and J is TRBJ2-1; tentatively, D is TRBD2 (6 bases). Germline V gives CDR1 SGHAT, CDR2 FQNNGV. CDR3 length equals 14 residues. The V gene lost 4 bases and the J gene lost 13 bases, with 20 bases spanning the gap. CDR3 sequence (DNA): TGTGCCAGCAGCTCAAACGAAAGACTAGGAGCTCAGTTCTTC. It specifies CASSSNERLGAQFF.

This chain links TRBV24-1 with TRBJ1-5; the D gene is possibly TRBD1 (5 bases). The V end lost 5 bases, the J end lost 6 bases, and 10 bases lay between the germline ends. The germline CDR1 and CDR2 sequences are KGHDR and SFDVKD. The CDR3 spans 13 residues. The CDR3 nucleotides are TGTGCCACCAGTGGCCAGGGTAGTCAGCCCCAGCATTTT. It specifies CATSGQGSQPQHF.

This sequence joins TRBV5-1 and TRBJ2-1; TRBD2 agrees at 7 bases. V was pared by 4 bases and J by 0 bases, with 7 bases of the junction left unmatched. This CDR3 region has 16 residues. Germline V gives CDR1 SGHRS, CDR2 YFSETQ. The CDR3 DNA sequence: TGCGCCAGCAGCGGAGCGTCGGGAGGCTCCTACAATGAGCAGTTCTTC. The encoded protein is CASSGASGGSYNEQFF.

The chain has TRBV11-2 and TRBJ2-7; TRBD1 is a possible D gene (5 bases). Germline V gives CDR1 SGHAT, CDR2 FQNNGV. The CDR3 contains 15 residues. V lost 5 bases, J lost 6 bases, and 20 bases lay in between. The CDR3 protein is CASSQQEYFLREQYF. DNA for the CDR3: TGTGCCAGCAGCCAACAGGAGTACTTCTTACGCGAGCAGTACTTC.

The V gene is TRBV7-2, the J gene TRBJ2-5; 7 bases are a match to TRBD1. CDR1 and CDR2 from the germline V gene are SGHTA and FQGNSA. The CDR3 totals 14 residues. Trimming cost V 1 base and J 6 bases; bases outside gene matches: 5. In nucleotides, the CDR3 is TGTGCCAGCAGCTTAGACGTACAGGGGAAGACCCAGTACTTC. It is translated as CASSLDVQGKTQYF.

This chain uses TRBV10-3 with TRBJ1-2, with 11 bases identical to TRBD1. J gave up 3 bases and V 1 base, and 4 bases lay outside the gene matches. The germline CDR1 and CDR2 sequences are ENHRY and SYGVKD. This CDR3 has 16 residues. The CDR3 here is CAISEFGQGADYGYTF. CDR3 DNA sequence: TGTGCCATCAGTGAGTTCGGACAGGGGGCAGACTATGGCTACACCTTC.

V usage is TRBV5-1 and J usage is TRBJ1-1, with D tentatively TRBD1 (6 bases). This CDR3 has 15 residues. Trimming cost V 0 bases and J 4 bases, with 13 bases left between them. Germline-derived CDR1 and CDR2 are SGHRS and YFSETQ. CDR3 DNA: TGCGCCAGCAGCTTGGCCGGCAGGGGAAGCACTGAAGCTTTCTTT. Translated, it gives CASSLAGRGSTEAFF.

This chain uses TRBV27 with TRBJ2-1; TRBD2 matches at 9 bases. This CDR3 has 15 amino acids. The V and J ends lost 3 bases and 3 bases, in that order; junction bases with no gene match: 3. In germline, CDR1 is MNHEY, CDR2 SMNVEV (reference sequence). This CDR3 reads CASSLGAGGYNEQFF. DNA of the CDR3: TGTGCCAGCAGTTTGGGAGCGGGGGGCTACAATGAGCAGTTCTTC.

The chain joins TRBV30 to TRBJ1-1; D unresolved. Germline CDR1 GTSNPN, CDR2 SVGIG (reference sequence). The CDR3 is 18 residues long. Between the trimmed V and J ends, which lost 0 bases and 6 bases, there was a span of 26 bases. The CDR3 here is CAWSVRTTGRRRVSEAFF. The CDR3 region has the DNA TGTGCCTGGAGTGTGCGAACAACGGGCCGGCGGAGGGTCTCTGAAGCTTTCTTT.

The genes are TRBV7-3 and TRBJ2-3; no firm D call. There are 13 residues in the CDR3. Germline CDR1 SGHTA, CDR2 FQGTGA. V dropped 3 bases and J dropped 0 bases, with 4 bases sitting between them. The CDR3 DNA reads TGTGCCAGCAGCTTCGAGAGCACAGATACGCAGTATTTT. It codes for CASSFESTDTQYF. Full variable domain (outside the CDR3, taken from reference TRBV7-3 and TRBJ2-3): GAGVSQTPSNKVTEKGKYVELRCDPISGHTALYWYRQSLGQGPEFLIYFQGTGAADDSGLPNDRFFAVRPEGSVSTLKIQRTERGDSAVYLCASSFESTDTQYFGPGTRLTVL.

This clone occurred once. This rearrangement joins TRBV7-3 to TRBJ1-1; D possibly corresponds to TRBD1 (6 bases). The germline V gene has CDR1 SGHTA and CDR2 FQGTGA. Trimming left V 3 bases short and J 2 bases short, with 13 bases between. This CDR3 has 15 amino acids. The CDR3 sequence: CASSFQGKGNTEAFF. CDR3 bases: TGTGCCAGCAGCTTCCAGGGGAAGGGAAACACTGAAGCTTTCTTT.

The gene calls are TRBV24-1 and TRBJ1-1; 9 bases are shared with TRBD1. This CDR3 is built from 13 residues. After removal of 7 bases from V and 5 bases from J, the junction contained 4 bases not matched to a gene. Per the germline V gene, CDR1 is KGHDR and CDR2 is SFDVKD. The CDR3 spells CATSVGTGTEAFF. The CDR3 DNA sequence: TGTGCCACCAGCGTCGGGACAGGGACTGAAGCTTTCTTT.